This T cell receptor (beta chain) was sequenced for a study of blood T cell repertoires in COVID-19. Looking at the study overall: Both acute and convalescent COVID-19 samples were obtained from the United States, Italy and Spain.

Germline assignment: CDR1 MNHEY and CDR2 SVGEGT. Trimming stripped 5 bases from V and 5 bases from J, with 7 bases between. The CDR3 runs to 12 residues. Libraries were prepared by immunoSEQ multiplex PCR; TCRdb keeps only in-frame clonotypes and omits some of them. This repertoire shows 150,000 to 200,000 clones, more than 75% found once; its top ten account for 17%. Participant reports of clinical history set cohort assignment. Either two negative PCRs, clearance, or symptom resolution qualified Cohort 3 donors as recovered. Sequencing input: PBMCs or T cells enriched from blood (not recorded which). The genes are TRBV6-2 or TRBV6-3 and TRBJ1-5; no clear D gene. The TCR comes from a woman aged 50 to 60 who had recovered from COVID-19. The CDR3 spells CASSPRDQPQHF. CDR3 coding DNA: TGTGCCAGCAGTCCCCGGGATCAGCCCCAGCATTTT.